This record concerns one TCR beta chain sequence. Ten or more counts support this clonotype. The antigen it binds to is not known. The sample holds no much larger clone one base away, and base qualities are not on file. cDNA was synthesized by template-switch 5'RACE using a primer carrying a 10-nucleotide random unique molecular identifier by which each TCR transcript was tagged. Each sequencing run produced over 160 million TCR-beta sequences covering 15-18 subjects. The RNeasy kit was used for extraction of total RNA. TCR-beta VDJ regions were amplified with primers for the TCR constant region and the 5'RACE anchor, using the KAPA Real-time Library Amplification kit. Sample indexes and Illumina adaptors were added in a first PCR, after which library yield was increased in a second PCR. After purification with Ampure beads, the TCR product of roughly 650 bp was size-selected on a 2% E-gel SizeSelection system. Before pooling, library quality was checked on a Bioanalyzer, concentration was measured with Qubit, and libraries were quantified with the Kapa Library Quantification kit. Paired-end 2 x 150 bp sequencing of the libraries was performed on an Illumina HiSeq 2500. To increase sequence diversity, about 24-32% phiX was spiked into each library pool. Regarding the original processing steps: The quality-filtered reads were processed with the UMI-based MiGEC pipeline, whose error correction step removed more than 90% of the raw TCR sequences. VDJ genes were aligned to IMGT germline references, and clonotypes were defined by unique CDR3 amino acid sequence plus V-J genes. Clonal expansion, Shannon diversity, and CDR3 relatedness (CalcPairwiseDistances, ClusterSamples) were evaluated with VDJtools, and phylogenetic trees were built with CLCbio workbench. A clone was classed as expanded if it had 8 or more unique UMIs, a cutoff based on coefficient-of-variation modelling across technical triplicates. TCRdb itself trimmed the public reads at Q25 with fastp, ran MiXCR and retained productive beta chains. Each entry is one CDR3 protein sequence, shown with its most common DNA and genes. The V and J calls were determined by TCRdb, not by the authors. In all, the sample holds 30,000 to 45,000 distinct CDR3 sequences, and around a tenth of those were seen once. The top ten clonotypes cover 3.9% of the sample.

This sample stems from a study of neurological immune-mediated disorders (dated by TCRdb to the late 2010s). Some background on the complete study: Using UMI-based sequencing, the study compared peripheral blood TCR-beta repertoires from patients with HTLV-I-associated myelopathy (HAM/TSP), patients with multiple sclerosis, and healthy controls. Longitudinal samples, technical triplicates and paired sorted CD4+ and CD8+ T-cell subsets, alongside PBMC samples, were included among the roughly 100 TCR-beta libraries. The cohort was made up of 68 subjects, consisting of some 14 HAM/TSP patients, approximately 35 multiple sclerosis patients and roughly 20 healthy controls. The paper as a whole reports these results and caveats: TCR clonal expansion was greatest in HAM/TSP patients and smallest in MS patients, who ranked below even healthy controls. No identical CDR3 amino acid sequences were shared among expanded clones across subjects, suggesting private TCR-beta repertoires in all groups.

The junction shows trimming of 4 bases on V and 12 bases on J, plus 10 bases between the germline ends. Based on the germline V gene (reference sequence), the CDR1 and CDR2 sequences are SEHNR and FQNEAQ. There are 11 amino acids in the CDR3, from cysteine to phenylalanine inclusive. Just the 33-base CDR3 DNA is kept, in frame starting at base 1. For the sorted-subset TCR libraries, the starting material was 750,000 to 1,000,000 sorted CD4+ or CD8+ T cells. Peripheral blood was subjected to Ficoll-Hypaque density gradient centrifugation to isolate PBMCs, which were then cryopreserved in liquid nitrogen. Paired sorted CD4+ and CD8+ subsets came from healthy controls, HAM/TSP patients and MS patients.

Recombination linked TRBV7-9 to TRBJ2-1, with the D call perhaps TRBD1 or TRBD2, each one matching 5 bases. Sequencing input: CD4+ T cells from blood. The receptor comes from a young woman with HTLV-1-associated myelopathy (HAM/TSP). Read as DNA, the sequence is TGTGCCAGCAGCTCCTCTGGGGGGCAGTTCTTC. The resulting protein is CASSSSGGQFF.